This record covers a single TCR beta chain. This sample is part of a study of blood T cell repertoires in COVID-19. At the level of the study: Acute-phase and convalescent COVID-19 samples originated in the United States, Italy and Spain.

Methods used by the authors: Estimation of nucleated cell counts relied on the amplification of reference gene primers. Measured with immunoSEQ multiplex PCR; TCRdb has only the in-frame clones, and not every one. The DNA gave D and trimming, while V, J and clone size come from that table. The sample holds tens of thousands of clones, around 87% seen once. The TCR was taken from a human donor in a cohort sampled during active COVID-19. The sample taken for sequencing was peripheral blood.

CDR3 amino acids: CASSEVGVTQYF. The CDR3 DNA reads TGTGCCAGCAGTGAAGTAGGGGTTACGCAGTATTTT. The rearrangement joins TRBV6-1 to TRBJ2-3; a possible D gene is TRBD1 (5 bases). Germline V CDR1 and CDR2: MNHNS, SASEGT. The V end was cut by 1 base, the J end by 8 bases, with 7 bases between. This CDR3 region has 12 residues.